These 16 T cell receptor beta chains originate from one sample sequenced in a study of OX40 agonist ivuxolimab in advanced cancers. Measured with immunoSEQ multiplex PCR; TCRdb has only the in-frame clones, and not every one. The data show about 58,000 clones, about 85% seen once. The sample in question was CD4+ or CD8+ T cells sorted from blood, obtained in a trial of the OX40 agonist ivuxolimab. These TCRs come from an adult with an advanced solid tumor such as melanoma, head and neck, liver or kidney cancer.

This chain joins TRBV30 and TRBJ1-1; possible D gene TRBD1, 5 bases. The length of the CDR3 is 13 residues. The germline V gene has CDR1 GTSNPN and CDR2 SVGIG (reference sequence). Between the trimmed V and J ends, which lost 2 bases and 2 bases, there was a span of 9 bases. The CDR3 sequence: CAWSWGGNTEAFF. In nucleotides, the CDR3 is TGTGCCTGGAGTTGGGGGGGAAACACTGAAGCTTTCTTT.

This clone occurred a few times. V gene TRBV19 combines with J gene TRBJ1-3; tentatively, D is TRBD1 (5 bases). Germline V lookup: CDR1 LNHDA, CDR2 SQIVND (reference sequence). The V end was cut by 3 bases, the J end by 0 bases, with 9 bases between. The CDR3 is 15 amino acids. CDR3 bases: TGTGCCAGTAGTATGCAGGGCATCTCTGGAAACACCATATATTTT. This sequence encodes CASSMQGISGNTIYF.

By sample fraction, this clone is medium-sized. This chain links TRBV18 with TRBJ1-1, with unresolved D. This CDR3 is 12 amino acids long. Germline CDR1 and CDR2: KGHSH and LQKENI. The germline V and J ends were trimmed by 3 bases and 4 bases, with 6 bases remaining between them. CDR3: CASSPVTTEAFF. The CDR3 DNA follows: TGTGCCAGCTCACCGGTTACCACTGAAGCTTTCTTT.

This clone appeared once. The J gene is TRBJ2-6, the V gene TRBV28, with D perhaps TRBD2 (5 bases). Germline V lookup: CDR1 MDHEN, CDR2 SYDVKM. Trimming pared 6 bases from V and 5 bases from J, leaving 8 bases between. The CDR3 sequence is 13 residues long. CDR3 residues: CASSRRWANVLTF. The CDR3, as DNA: TGTGCCAGCAGCCGGAGGTGGGCCAACGTCCTGACTTTC.

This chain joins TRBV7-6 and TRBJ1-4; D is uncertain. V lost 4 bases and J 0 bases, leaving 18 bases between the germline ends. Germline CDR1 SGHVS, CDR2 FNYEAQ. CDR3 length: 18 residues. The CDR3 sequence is CASSSMVASSATNEKLFF. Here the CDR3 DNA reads TGTGCCAGCAGCTCAATGGTAGCTTCTTCTGCAACTAATGAAAAACTGTTTTTT.

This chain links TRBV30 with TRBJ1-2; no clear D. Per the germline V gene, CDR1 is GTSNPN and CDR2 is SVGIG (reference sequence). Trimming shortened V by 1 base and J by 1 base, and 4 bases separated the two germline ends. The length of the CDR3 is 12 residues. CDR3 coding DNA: TGTGCCTGGAGTGGGGGTAACTATGGCTACACCTTC. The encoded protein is CAWSGGNYGYTF. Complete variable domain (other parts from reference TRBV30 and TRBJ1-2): SQTIHQWPATLVQPVGSPLSLECTVEGTSNPNLYWYRQAAGRGLQLLFYSVGIGQISSEVPQNLSASRPQDRQFILSSKKLLLSDSGFYLCAWSGGNYGYTFGSGTRLTVV.

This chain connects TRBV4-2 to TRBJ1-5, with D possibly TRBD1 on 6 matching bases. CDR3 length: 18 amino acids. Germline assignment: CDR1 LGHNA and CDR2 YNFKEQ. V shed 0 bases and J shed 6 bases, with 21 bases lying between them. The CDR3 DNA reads TGTGCCAGCAGCCAAGAATCCTTCGGGGGGGCGACGTCTCAGCCCCAGCATTTT. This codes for CASSQESFGGATSQPQHF.

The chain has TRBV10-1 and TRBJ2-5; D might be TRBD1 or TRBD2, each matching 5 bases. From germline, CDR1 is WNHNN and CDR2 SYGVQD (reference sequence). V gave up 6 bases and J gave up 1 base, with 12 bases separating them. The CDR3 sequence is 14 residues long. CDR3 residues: CASSWETAQETQYF. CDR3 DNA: TGCGCCAGCAGCTGGGAGACAGCCCAAGAGACCCAGTACTTC.

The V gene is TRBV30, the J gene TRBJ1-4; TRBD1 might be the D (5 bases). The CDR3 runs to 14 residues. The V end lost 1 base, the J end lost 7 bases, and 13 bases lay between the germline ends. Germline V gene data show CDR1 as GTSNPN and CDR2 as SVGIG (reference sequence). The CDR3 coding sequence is TGTGCCTGGAGTGGTAGGGGTAATCTTGAAAAACTGTTTTTT. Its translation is CAWSGRGNLEKLFF.

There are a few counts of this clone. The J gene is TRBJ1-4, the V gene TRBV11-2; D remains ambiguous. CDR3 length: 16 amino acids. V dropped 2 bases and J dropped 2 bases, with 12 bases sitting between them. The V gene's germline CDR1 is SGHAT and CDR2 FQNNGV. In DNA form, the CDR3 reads TGTGCCAGCAGCTTACGGGTCGGGTGGACTAATGAAAAACTGTTTTTT. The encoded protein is CASSLRVGWTNEKLFF.

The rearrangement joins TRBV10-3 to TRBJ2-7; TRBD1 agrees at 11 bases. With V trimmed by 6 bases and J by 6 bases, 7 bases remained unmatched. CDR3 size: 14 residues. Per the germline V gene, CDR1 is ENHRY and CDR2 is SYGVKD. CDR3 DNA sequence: TGTGCCATCAGCCCGGACAGGGGGCAGGTCGAGCAGTACTTC. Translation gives CAISPDRGQVEQYF.

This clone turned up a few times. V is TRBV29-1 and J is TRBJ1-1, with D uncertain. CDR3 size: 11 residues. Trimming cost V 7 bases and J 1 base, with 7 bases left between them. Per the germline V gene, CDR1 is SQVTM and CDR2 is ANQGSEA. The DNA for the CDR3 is TGCAGCGGGGGAGGGAACACTGAAGCTTTCTTT. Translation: CSGGGNTEAFF. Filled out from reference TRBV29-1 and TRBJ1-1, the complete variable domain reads SAVISQKPSRDICQRGTSLTIQCQVDSQVTMMFWYRQQPGQSLTLIATANQGSEATYESGFVIDKFPISRPNLTFSTLTVSNMSPEDSSIYLCSGGGNTEAFFGQGTRLTVV.

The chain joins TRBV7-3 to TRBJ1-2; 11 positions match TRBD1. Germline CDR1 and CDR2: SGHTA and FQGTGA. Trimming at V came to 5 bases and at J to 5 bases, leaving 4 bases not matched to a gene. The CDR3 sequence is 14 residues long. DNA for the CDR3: TGTGCCAGCAGCCCGGGACAGGGGGGATATGGCTACACCTTC. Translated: CASSPGQGGYGYTF.

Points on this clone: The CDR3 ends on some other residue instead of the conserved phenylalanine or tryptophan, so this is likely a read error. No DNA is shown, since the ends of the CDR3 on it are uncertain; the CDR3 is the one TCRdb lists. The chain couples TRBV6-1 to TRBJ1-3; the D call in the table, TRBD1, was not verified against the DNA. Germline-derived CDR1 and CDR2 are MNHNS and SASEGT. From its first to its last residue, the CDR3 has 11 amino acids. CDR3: CASSEVTGQSL.

The DNA of the CDR3 is TGTGCCAGCAGGGGTAACGAAGAGACCCAGTACTTC. Translated, it gives CASRGNEETQYF. The genes are TRBV25-1 and TRBJ2-5; D call uncertain. This CDR3 has 12 amino acids. Germline V lookup: CDR1 MGHDK, CDR2 SYGVNS. V was pared by 6 bases and J by 3 bases, with 8 bases between.

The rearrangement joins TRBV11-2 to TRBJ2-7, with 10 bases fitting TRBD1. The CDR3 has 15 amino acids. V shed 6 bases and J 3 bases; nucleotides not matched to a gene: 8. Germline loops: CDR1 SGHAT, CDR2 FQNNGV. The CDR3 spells CASSSGTGEFYEQYF. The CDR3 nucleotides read TGTGCCAGCAGTTCCGGGACAGGGGAATTCTACGAGCAGTACTTC. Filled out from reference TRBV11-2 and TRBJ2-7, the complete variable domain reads EAGVAQSPRYKIIEKRQSVAFWCNPISGHATLYWYQQILGQGPKLLIQFQNNGVVDDSQLPKDRFSAERLKGVDSTLKIQPAKLEDSAVYLCASSSGTGEFYEQYFGPGTRLTVT.